This T cell receptor beta chain was sequenced for a study of blood T cell repertoires in COVID-19. At the level of the study: The United States, Italy and Spain supplied acute and convalescent COVID-19 samples. In each case, the material was cDNA or gDNA derived from T cells, B-cell-depleted T cells, or PBMCs.

The CDR3 runs 16 residues. Germline V gives CDR1 MNHEY, CDR2 SVGAGI. Between the trimmed V and J ends, which lost 0 bases and 2 bases, there was a span of 13 bases. Assay used: immunoSEQ multiplex PCR; TCRdb lists only in-frame clones, some missing. The sample lists over 25,000 clones; about four fifths were seen once. The chain carries TRBV6-5 and TRBJ1-2; the D gene is possibly TRBD1 (5 bases). Sequenced sample: peripheral blood. The clonotype was recovered from a woman older than 75 with acute or convalescent COVID-19. The CDR3: CASSYSDRKGNYGYTF. As DNA, the CDR3 is TGTGCCAGCAGTTACTCAGACAGAAAAGGGAACTATGGCTACACCTTC.